The sequence of this TCR beta chain was determined in a study of metastatic and nonmetastatic thyroid tumors. The study, taken as a whole, reports: Patients with malignant thyroid tumors reportedly had significantly higher TCR beta diversity than those with benign nodules, in blood and tumor.

A note on this clone: Its antigen is unidentified.

Per the original data handling: Differences in CDR3 between clinicopathological groups were drawn on to build a classifier intended to discriminate distant-metastatic papillary thyroid cancer patients. With MiXCR, TCRdb called clones anew from the PCR reads. The V and J calls were determined by TCRdb, not by the authors. The table shows roughly 13,000 clones, with more than 20% occurring only once. The CDR3 loop spans 16 amino acids. V was cut by 5 bases and J by 6 bases, with 20 bases left in between. Germline CDR1 reads SGHAT; CDR2 reads FQNNGV. None of the patients had undergone any treatment ahead of thyroid surgery.

This chain connects TRBV11-2 to TRBJ1-5; possibly TRBD1 for D (6 bases). The receptor was derived from a female donor with papillary thyroid cancer or a benign thyroid nodule (not recorded which). Some clones in this sample may be carry-over from other donors' samples. What was sequenced was blood. The CDR3 DNA is TGTGCCAGCAGCGGGCGGGGGCAGGTCGGGGGTCAGCCCCAGCATTTT. It is translated as CASSGRGQVGGQPQHF. Together with reference TRBV11-2 and TRBJ1-5, the CDR3 gives the full variable domain: EAGVAQSPRYKIIEKRQSVAFWCNPISGHATLYWYQQILGQGPKLLIQFQNNGVVDDSQLPKDRFSAERLKGVDSTLKIQPAKLEDSAVYLCASSGRGQVGGQPQHFGDGTRLSIL.